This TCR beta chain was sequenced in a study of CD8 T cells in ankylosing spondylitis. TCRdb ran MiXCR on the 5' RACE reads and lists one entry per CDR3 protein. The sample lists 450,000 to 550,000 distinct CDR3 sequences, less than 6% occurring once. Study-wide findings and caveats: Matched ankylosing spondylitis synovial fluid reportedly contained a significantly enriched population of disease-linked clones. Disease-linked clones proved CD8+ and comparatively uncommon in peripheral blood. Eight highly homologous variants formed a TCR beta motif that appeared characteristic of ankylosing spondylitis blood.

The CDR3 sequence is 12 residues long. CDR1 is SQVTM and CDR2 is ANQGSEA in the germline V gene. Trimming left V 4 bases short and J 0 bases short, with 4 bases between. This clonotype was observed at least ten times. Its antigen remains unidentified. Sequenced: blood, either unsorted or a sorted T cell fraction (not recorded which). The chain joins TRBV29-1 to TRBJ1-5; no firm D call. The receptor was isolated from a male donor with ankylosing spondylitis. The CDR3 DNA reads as TGCAGCGTTGTCGATAGCAATCAGCCCCAGCATTTT. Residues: CSVVDSNQPQHF.